This T cell receptor (beta chain) was sequenced during a study of shared clonotypes between healthy human individuals. The data were produced by immunoSEQ multiplex PCR, yet TCRdb's version contains in-frame clones alone and is incomplete. This table has around 550,000 clones, 90% to 96% appearing once. The CDR3 has 15 amino acids. V dropped 6 bases and J dropped 4; count of bases not matched to a gene: 11. Germline lookup yields CDR1 MNHEY and CDR2 SVGAGI. The genes are TRBV6-5 and TRBJ2-7; TRBD1 matches 8 bases. The origin of this receptor is a woman in her twenties or thirties in good health. The sample taken for sequencing was naive CD4+ T cells sorted from blood. The subset: CD45RA+ positively selected. The CDR3: CASSVSGQGTYEQYF. Written as DNA, the CDR3 is TGTGCCAGCAGCGTTTCCGGACAGGGAACTTACGAGCAGTACTTC.